The 14 T cell receptor beta chains given below trace back to one sample, sequenced in a study of T cells in localized non-small cell lung cancer. The repertoire was sequenced with immunoSEQ multiplex PCR; TCRdb's copy has only in-frame clones and lacks some. The sample holds 25,000 to 30,000 clones, approximately 92% seen once. The sample here was peripheral blood mononuclear cells, taken before any cancer treatment. The receptors here all came from a woman aged 35-75 years with stage III lung adenocarcinoma.

The chain employs TRBV19 and TRBJ1-2; TRBD1 agrees at 9 bases. Losses at the gene ends were 3 bases for V and 5 bases for J; bases not matched to a gene: 13. The CDR3 covers 17 residues. CDR1 and CDR2 (germline): LNHDA, SQIVND (reference sequence). In DNA, the CDR3 is TGTGCCAGTAGTATGGGACCGGACAGGGGCCCTGGATATGGCTACACCTTC. It yields the protein CASSMGPDRGPGYGYTF.

The V call is TRBV6-1, the J call TRBJ2-3; weak D call: TRBD2 (7 bases). V was trimmed by 5 bases and J by 5 bases, leaving 14 bases between them. The CDR3 is 14 residues long. Germline CDR1 is MNHNS and CDR2 is SASEGT. CDR3 protein: CASSPGGPVDTQYF. Here the CDR3 DNA reads TGTGCCAGCAGTCCCGGGGGGCCGGTAGATACGCAGTATTTT.

V and J are TRBV5-4 and TRBJ2-7; TRBD1 matches 10 bases. Germline values: CDR1 SGHNT, CDR2 YYREEE (reference sequence). The CDR3 sequence is 15 residues long. The J segment lost 4 bases and the V segment lost 3 bases, leaving 7 bases of the junction unmatched. The CDR3 protein is CASSSTPGQGYEQYF. DNA of the CDR3: TGTGCCAGCAGCTCGACCCCGGGACAGGGGTACGAGCAGTACTTC. Combining the CDR3 with reference TRBV5-4 and TRBJ2-7 gives the whole variable domain ETGVTQSPTHLIKTRGQQVTLRCSSQSGHNTVSWYQQALGQGPQFIFQYYREEENGRGNFPPRFSGLQFPNYSSELNVNALELDDSALYLCASSSTPGQGYEQYFGPGTRLTVT.

This clone came up once. The chain uses TRBV9 and TRBJ1-1; weak D call: TRBD1 (6 bases). In germline, CDR1 is SGDLS, CDR2 YYNGEE. The V end lost 4 bases, the J end lost 6 bases, and 10 bases lay between the germline ends. The CDR3 is 12 residues long. DNA for the CDR3: TGTGCCAGCAGCAAGGGGGGGTCTGAAGCTTTCTTT. It translates to CASSKGGSEAFF.

The rearrangement uses TRBV7-2 and TRBJ1-2; maybe TRBD1 (5 bases). The CDR3 is made up of 15 amino acids. Trimming stripped 5 bases from V and 7 bases from J, with 20 bases between. From germline, CDR1 is SGHTA and CDR2 FQGNSA. The CDR3: CASSHAPGQGGGYTF. For the CDR3, the DNA is TGTGCCAGCAGCCATGCCCCGGGGCAGGGTGGTGGCTACACCTTC.

The V gene is TRBV6-5, the J gene TRBJ1-2; 8 bases agree with TRBD1. The V gene end was trimmed by 6 bases and the J gene end by 5 bases; junction bases not matched to a gene: 5. The CDR3 has 13 residues. Per the germline V gene, CDR1 is MNHEY and CDR2 is SVGAGI. CDR3 residues: CASRKGQEYGYTF. CDR3 nucleotides: TGTGCCAGCAGGAAGGGACAGGAGTATGGCTACACCTTC.

In its sample, this clone was seen once. The CDR3 protein is CAISSTGKDQPQHF. CDR3 nucleotide sequence: TGTGCCATCTCATCGACAGGGAAGGATCAGCCCCAGCATTTT. The genes are TRBV10-3 and TRBJ1-5; 7 bases map to TRBD1. The V gene's germline CDR1 is ENHRY and CDR2 SYGVKD. V gave up 8 bases and J gave up 5 bases; unmatched junction bases: 9. The CDR3 loop spans 14 amino acids.

The chain has TRBV5-5 and TRBJ2-1; D is tentatively TRBD1 or TRBD2 (5 bases each). From germline, CDR1 is SGHKS and CDR2 YYEKEE (reference sequence). This CDR3 is 13 amino acids long. Trimming shortened V by 0 bases and J by 9 bases, and 10 bases separated the two germline ends. The CDR3 sequence: CASSLDGTPEQFF. CDR3 coding DNA: TGTGCCAGCAGCTTGGATGGGACCCCTGAGCAGTTCTTC.

This sequence joins TRBV15 and TRBJ2-1, with a possible D match to TRBD2 (6 bases). The V gene's germline CDR1 is LNHNV and CDR2 YYDKDF (reference sequence). The CDR3 is made up of 15 amino acids. V was pared by 1 base and J by 1 base, with 8 bases between. CDR3 in amino acids: CATSRAAGSYNEQFF. The CDR3, as DNA: TGTGCCACCAGCAGAGCGGCGGGATCCTACAATGAGCAGTTCTTC.

The chain employs TRBV6-5 and TRBJ1-2, with 10 positions matching TRBD1. Germline V lookup: CDR1 MNHEY, CDR2 SVGAGI. V was pared by 7 bases and J by 7 bases, with 9 bases of the junction left unmatched. The CDR3 is 14 amino acids. CDR3 sequence reads: CASTKGTGVTGYTF. The CDR3 coding sequence is TGTGCCAGCACCAAAGGGACAGGGGTTACTGGCTACACCTTC.

The gene calls are TRBV7-2 and TRBJ2-5, with D perhaps TRBD1 or TRBD2 (5 bases each). Germline V gene data show CDR1 as SGHTA and CDR2 as FQGNSA. Trimming cost V 3 bases and J 5 bases, with 13 bases left between them. CDR3 size: 14 residues. CDR3: CASSFGGVVETQYF. The CDR3 nucleotides read TGTGCCAGCAGCTTTGGGGGAGTGGTGGAGACCCAGTACTTC. The full variable domain, rest sourced from reference TRBV7-2 and TRBJ2-5, is GAGVSQSPSNKVTEKGKDVELRCDPISGHTALYWYRQSLGQGLEFLIYFQGNSAPDKSGLPSDRFSAERTGGSVSTLTIQRTQQEDSAVYLCASSFGGVVETQYFGPGTRLLVL.

The count of this clone is one. This sequence joins TRBV9 and TRBJ2-2; 15 bases map to TRBD2. The CDR3 runs 15 residues. In germline, CDR1 is SGDLS, CDR2 YYNGEE. V was pared by 4 bases and J by 10 bases, with 5 bases of the junction left unmatched. The CDR3 region has the DNA TGTGCCAGCAGCCCAGGACTAGCGGGAGGGAAGGAGCTGTTTTTT. Protein product: CASSPGLAGGKELFF.

V and J are TRBV7-2 and TRBJ1-4; TRBD1 might be the D (6 bases). The CDR3 spans 15 residues. CDR1 is SGHTA, CDR2 FQGNSA, per germline. Trimming took 4 bases from V and 7 from J, leaving 16 bases between them. This CDR3 reads CASSSVGGRGEKLFF. The CDR3 DNA reads as TGTGCCAGCAGCTCCGTAGGGGGGCGTGGTGAAAAACTGTTTTTT. Drawing the rest from reference TRBV7-2 and TRBJ1-4, the complete variable domain is GAGVSQSPSNKVTEKGKDVELRCDPISGHTALYWYRQSLGQGLEFLIYFQGNSAPDKSGLPSDRFSAERTGGSVSTLTIQRTQQEDSAVYLCASSSVGGRGEKLFFGSGTQLSVL.

Concerning this clone itself: Mismatch with germline at one junction end may stem from a read error. In DNA form, the CDR3 reads TGTGCCAGCAGTGATGGCCGTGCCTCCTATCAACCCCAGCATTTT. Residues: CASSDGRASYQPQHF. This rearrangement joins TRBV6-1 to TRBJ1-5; D unresolved. There are 15 residues in the CDR3. The germline V gene has CDR1 MNHNS and CDR2 SASEGT.